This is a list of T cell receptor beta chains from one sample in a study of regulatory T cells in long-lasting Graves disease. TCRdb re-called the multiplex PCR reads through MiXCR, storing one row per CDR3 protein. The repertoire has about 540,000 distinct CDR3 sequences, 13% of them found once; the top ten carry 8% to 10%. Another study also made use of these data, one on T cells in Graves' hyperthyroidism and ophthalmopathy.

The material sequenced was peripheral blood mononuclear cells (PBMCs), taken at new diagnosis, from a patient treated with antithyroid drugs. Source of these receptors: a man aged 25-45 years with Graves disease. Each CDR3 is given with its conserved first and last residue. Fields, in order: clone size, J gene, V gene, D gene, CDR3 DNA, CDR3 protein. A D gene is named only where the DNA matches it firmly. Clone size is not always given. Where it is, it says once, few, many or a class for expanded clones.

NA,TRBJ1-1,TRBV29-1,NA,TGCAGCGTTGAAGATCTGGGTCCGGCTTTCTTT,CSVEDLGPAFF
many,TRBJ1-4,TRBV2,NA,TGTGCCAGCAGTGACTTTCAACAGAATGAAAAACTGTTTTTT,CASSDFQQNEKLFF
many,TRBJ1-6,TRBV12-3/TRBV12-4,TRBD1,TGTGCCAGCAGCCGGGACAGGGCTTCACCCCTCCACTTT,CASSRDRASPLHF
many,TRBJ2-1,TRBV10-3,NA,TGTGCCATCAGCGCCCGCGACAATGAGCAGTTCTTC,CAISARDNEQFF
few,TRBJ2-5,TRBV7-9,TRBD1,TGTGCCAGCAGCTATACTCAGGGGGCCGGAGAGACCCAGTACTTC,CASSYTQGAGETQYF
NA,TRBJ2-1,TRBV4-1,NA,TGCGCCAGCAGAGTGGGAGATTGGGTCAATGAGCAGTTCTTC,CASRVGDWVNEQFF
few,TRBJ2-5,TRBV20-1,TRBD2,TGCAGTGCCGGGGGACTAGCGGGAAAGTACCAAGAGACCCAGTACTTC,CSAGGLAGKYQETQYF
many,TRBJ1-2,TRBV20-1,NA,TGCAGTGCTAGAGGGGGACTTTTATATGGCTACACCTTC,CSARGGLLYGYTF
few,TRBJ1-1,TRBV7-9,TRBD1,TGTGCCAGCAGCTTAGAAGGGGGCGATGAAGCTTTCTTT,CASSLEGGDEAFF
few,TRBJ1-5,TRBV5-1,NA,TGCGCCAGCAGCTCGGAGACGGGCGGGCCCCAGCATTTT,CASSSETGGPQHF
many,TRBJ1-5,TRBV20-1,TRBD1,TGCAGTGCAGACAGGGTAGGTCAGCCCCAGCATTTT,CSADRVGQPQHF
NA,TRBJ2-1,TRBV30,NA,TGTGCCTGGGGCTTGGGCCATGAGCAGTTCTTC,CAWGLGHEQFF
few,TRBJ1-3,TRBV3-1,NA,TGTGCCAGCAGCTCGAGGTTCTCTGGAAACACCATATATTTT,CASSSRFSGNTIYF
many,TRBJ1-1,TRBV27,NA,TGTGCCAGCAGCCAAAACAGGGAAGTGGGTGAAGCTTTCTTT,CASSQNREVGEAFF
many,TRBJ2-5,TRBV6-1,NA,TGTGCCAGCAGCCCCTATATAGGAGAGACCCAGTACTTC,CASSPYIGETQYF
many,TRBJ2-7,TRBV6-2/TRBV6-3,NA,TGTGCCAGCAGTGACCCGGAGGCTTACTACGAGCAGTACTTC,CASSDPEAYYEQYF
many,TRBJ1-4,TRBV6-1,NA,TGTGCCAGCAGTGAAGGGTGGGCAGTTGGCGAAAAACTGTTTTTT,CASSEGWAVGEKLFF
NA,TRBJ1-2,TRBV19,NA,TGTGCCAGTAGTACGTCGGACAGCTATGGCTACACCTTC,CASSTSDSYGYTF
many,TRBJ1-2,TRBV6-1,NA,TGTGCCAGCTTCAGGGACTATGGCTACACCTTC,CASFRDYGYTF
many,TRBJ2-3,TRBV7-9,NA,TGTGCCAGCAGCTTATGGGTCGGCGAGACAGATACGCAGTATTTT,CASSLWVGETDTQYF
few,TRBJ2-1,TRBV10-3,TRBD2,TGTGCCACAGAGCGGGAGGACTACAATGAGCAGTTCTTC,CATEREDYNEQFF
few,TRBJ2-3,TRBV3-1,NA,TGTGCCAGCAGCCCTACCGGGAGTTCGAATACGCAGTATTTT,CASSPTGSSNTQYF
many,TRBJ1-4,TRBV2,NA,TGTGCCAGCAGTCAATGGCCGATAGCAACTAATGAAAAACTGTTTTTT,CASSQWPIATNEKLFF
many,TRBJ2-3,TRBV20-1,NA,TGCAGTGCTGGTGGGGGACGTGGGGGTGGGCAGTATTTT,CSAGGGRGGGQYF
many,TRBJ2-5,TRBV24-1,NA,TGTGCCACCAGCGTTACCGGACCAAAGGAGACCCAGTACTTC,CATSVTGPKETQYF
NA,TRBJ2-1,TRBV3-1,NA,TGTGCCAGCAGCCGGAGCTTCGCGGGCAATGAGCAGTTCTTC,CASSRSFAGNEQFF
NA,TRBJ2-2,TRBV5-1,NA,TGCGCCAGCAGCAGTATTCCCGGGGAGCTGTTTTTT,CASSSIPGELFF
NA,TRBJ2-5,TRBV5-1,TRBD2,TGCGCCAGCAGCTCGAGACGGGAGGGAGAGACCCAGTACTTC,CASSSRREGETQYF
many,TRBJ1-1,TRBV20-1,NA,TGCAGTGCAAGAGGGATCACTGAAGCTTTCTTT,CSARGITEAFF
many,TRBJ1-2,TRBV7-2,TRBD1,TGTGCCAGCAGCACACAACAGGGGGCGAATAGGGACTATGGCTACACCTTC,CASSTQQGANRDYGYTF
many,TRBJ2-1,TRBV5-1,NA,TGCGCCAGCAGCTTGGGTCCGTTTAACTCCTACAATGAGCAGTTCTTC,CASSLGPFNSYNEQFF